This T cell receptor (beta chain) is from a study of T cells in Graves' hyperthyroidism and ophthalmopathy (dated by TCRdb to about 2019). Notes on the research overall: Peripheral blood was sampled at the time of initial diagnosis, prior to any treatment. A discovery cohort of about a hundred patients, approximately 45 with Graves' ophthalmopathy and approximately 60 with stable Graves' hyperthyroidism, was used to find distinguishing TCR V-J signatures. Prospective prediction of ophthalmopathy was tested in an independent validation cohort of 18 to 20 hyperthyroidism patients and 17 patients who later progressed to ophthalmopathy. For training and testing, the 100 or so patients in the discovery cohort were randomly divided in a 7:3 ratio. The study also compared thyroid tissue and blood T-cell repertoires from about 6 Graves' hyperthyroidism patients. After sampling, hyperthyroidism patients received methimazole starting at 30 mg daily, and ophthalmopathy patients received high-dose intravenous methylprednisolone. The paper reports TCR Vbeta CDR3 sequencing of some 140 peripheral blood samples: 43 ophthalmopathy, about 75 hyperthyroidism and approximately 17 progressor patients. The paper's findings and limits, for the study overall: Sample size was not statistically predetermined, and blinding of investigators to group allocation was not performed. Most expanded thyroid clonotypes (frequency above 0.001) were also detected in blood, a finding suggesting that blood repertoires may reflect thyroid immune responses. A model built on a 13 V-J signature distinguished ophthalmopathy from stable hyperthyroidism, reaching 87.88% sensitivity and about 81% specificity in cross-validation and 80%/75% in testing. During validation, the model predicted progression to ophthalmopathy a median of approximately 7 months ahead of onset, with approximately 70% sensitivity and about 72% specificity.

With regard to this clonotype: Its antigen has not been determined. The sample holds no much larger clone one base away, and base qualities are not on file.

The TCR beta CDR3 regions were amplified from RNA transcripts. A first-round RT-PCR of the TCR CDR3 used the HTBI primer set with the Qiagen OneStep RT-PCR kit. Libraries were constructed in a second round of multiplex PCR, after which size selection and purification were performed. Paired-end sequencing of the libraries was performed with 100 bp reads on an Illumina HiSeq2000. The authors' pipeline ran thus. Raw data were processed with SOAPnuke, discarding reads with adapters, uncalled bases, mean Phred below 15, or no exact constant-primer or identifier match. COPE v1.2.5 was used to merge high-quality paired reads, and clonotypes were defined as unique nucleotide sequences. MiTCR v1.1 was used to align the clonotypes against IMGT TRBV, TRBD and TRBJ reference segments. The analysis included only V-J combinations with a frequency above 0.0001, which together covered 99% to 99.2% of the repertoires. A TCS score was defined as the ratio between F50 (clonal expansion) and ExV (chaos), using BLOSUM62-based TCRdist between CDR3 peptides within each V-J. Welch's t-statistics and random forest reduced 500 to 650 V-J features to about 13, which were used in a naive Bayes classifier (R e1071). Thyroid-blood repertoire similarity was quantified with the Morisita-Horn index. The public reads were quality trimmed at Q25 with fastp and then assembled into clones with MiXCR by TCRdb, keeping productive beta chains. Merged by CDR3 protein, the rows form single entries marked with the most common genes and DNA. The V and J calls follow TCRdb's processing rather than the paper's. The sample profile shows 550,000 to 700,000 distinct CDR3 sequences; under 15% of them were found once. The leading ten clones occupy around 4.5% of the sample.

In the ophthalmopathy patients, disease was moderately to severely active, with a Clinical Activity Score of 3 or more, a NOSPECS grade of 4 or more, and a duration of less than 3 months. The study excluded patients with uncontrolled infections, other autoimmune diseases, pregnancy or lactation. Clinical symptoms, serum thyroxine and TRAb, thyroid ultrasound, and orbital computed tomography formed the basis for the diagnoses. Ficoll-Paque density gradient centrifugation was used to isolate PBMCs from around 9.1 ml of fresh peripheral blood. Total RNA was extracted with Trizol reagent, and quality was checked on an Agilent 2100 Bioanalyzer. V gives up 8 bases and J gives up 0 bases, and the segment between their germline ends measures 11 bases. Including cysteine and phenylalanine, the CDR3 has 14 amino acids. The read is trimmed to its CDR3 DNA, 42 bases read in frame from base 1. Looking up the germline V gene yields CDR1 MNHNS and CDR2 SASEGT.

The receptor comes from a woman in her thirties or forties with Graves' ophthalmopathy. The chain employs TRBV6-1 and TRBJ1-3; matching of 5 bases hints at TRBD1 as the D gene. Material: blood. The CDR3 here reads CASQGRISGNTIYF. In nucleotide form, the sequence is TGTGCCAGCCAGGGACGGATCTCTGGAAACACCATATATTTT.